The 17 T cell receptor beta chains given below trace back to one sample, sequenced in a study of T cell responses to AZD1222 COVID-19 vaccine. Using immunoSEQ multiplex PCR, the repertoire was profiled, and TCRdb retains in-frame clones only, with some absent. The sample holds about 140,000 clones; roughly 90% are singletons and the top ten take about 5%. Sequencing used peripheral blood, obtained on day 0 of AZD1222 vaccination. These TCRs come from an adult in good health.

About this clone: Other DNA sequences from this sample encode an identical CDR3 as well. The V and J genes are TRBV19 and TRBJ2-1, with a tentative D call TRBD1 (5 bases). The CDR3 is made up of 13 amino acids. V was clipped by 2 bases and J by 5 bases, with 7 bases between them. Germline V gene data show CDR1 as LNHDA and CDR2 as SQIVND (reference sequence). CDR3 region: CASSIRGHNEQFF. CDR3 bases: TGTGCCAGTAGTATAAGGGGCCACAATGAGCAGTTCTTC.

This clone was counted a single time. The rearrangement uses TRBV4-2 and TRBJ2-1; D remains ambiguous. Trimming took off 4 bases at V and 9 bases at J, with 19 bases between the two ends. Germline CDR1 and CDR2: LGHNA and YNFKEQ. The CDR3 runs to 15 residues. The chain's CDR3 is CASSPILASNIEQFF. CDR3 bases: TGTGCCAGCAGCCCGATTTTGGCTAGTAATATTGAGCAGTTCTTC.

The CDR3 spells CASSAGATKGTYEQYF. The CDR3, as DNA: TGTGCCAGCTCAGCGGGGGCTACGAAAGGTACCTACGAGCAGTACTTC. The rearrangement uses TRBV18 and TRBJ2-7; a possible D gene is TRBD2 (7 bases). Trimming pared 5 bases from V and 2 bases from J, leaving 19 bases between. The CDR3 spans 16 residues. Looked up from germline, CDR1 is KGHSH and CDR2 is LQKENI.

The CDR3 sequence: CASSRTGGVEKLFF. In DNA form, the CDR3 reads TGTGCCAGCAGCCGCACAGGGGGCGTTGAAAAACTGTTTTTT. V and J are TRBV14 and TRBJ1-4, with 9 bases matching TRBD1. CDR3 length: 14 amino acids. Trimming at V came to 4 bases and at J to 7 bases, leaving 4 bases not matched to a gene. CDR1 and CDR2 from the germline V gene are SGHDN and FVKESK.

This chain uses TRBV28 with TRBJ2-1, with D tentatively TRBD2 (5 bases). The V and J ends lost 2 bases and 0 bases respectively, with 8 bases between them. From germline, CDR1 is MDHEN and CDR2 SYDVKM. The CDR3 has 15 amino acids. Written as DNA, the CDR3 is TGTGCCAGCAGTTTAATGGGGAGCTCCTACAATGAGCAGTTCTTC. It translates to CASSLMGSSYNEQFF.

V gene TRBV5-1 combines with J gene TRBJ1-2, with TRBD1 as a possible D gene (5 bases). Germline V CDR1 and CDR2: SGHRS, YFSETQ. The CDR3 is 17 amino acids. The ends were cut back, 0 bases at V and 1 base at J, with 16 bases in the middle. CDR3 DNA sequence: TGCGCCAGCAGCTTGGGGCAGGGTTATGGGGTTAACTATGGCTACACCTTC. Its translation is CASSLGQGYGVNYGYTF.

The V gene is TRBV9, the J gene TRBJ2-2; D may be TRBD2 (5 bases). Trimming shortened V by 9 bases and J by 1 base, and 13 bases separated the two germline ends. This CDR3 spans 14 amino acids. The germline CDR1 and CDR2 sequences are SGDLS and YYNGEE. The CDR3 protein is CATRVGRNTGELFF. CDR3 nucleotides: TGTGCCACGAGGGTAGGTAGGAACACCGGGGAGCTGTTTTTT.

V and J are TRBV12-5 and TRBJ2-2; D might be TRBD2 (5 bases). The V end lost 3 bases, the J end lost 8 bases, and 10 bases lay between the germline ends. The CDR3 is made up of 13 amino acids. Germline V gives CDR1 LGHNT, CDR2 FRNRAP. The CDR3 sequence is CASGFLTGGELFF. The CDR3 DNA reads TGTGCTAGTGGTTTCCTGACGGGGGGGGAGCTGTTTTTT.

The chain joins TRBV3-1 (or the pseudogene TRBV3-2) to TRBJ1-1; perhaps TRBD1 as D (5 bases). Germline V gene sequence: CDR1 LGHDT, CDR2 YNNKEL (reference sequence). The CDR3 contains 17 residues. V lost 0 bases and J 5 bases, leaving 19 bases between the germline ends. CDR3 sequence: CASSQDRTPVAGTEAFF. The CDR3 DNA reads TGTGCCAGCAGCCAAGATCGGACACCAGTCGCTGGGACTGAAGCTTTCTTT.

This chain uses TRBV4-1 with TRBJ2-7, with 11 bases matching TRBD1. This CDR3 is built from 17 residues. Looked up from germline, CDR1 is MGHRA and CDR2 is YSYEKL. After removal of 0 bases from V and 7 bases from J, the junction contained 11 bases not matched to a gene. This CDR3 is CASSQDTMDRGQEEQYF. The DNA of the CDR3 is TGCGCCAGCAGCCAAGACACTATGGACAGGGGGCAGGAAGAGCAGTACTTC.

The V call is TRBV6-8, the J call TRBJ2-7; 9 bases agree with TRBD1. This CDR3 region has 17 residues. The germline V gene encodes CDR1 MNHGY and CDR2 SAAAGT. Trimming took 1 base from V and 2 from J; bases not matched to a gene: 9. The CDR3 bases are TGTGCCAGCAGTTACTTTGTTTCAGGACAGGGGCCCTACGAGCAGTACTTC. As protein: CASSYFVSGQGPYEQYF.

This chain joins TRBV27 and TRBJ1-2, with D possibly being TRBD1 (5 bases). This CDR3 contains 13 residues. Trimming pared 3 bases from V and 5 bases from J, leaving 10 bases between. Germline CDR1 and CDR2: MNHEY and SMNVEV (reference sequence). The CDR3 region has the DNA TGTGCCAGCAGTTTCGACAGATCATATGGCTACACCTTC. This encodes CASSFDRSYGYTF.

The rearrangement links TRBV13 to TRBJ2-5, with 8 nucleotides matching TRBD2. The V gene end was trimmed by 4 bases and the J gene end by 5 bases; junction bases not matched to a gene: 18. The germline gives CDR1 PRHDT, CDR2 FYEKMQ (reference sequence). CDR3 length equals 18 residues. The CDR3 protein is CASSSVGLAGYHGETQYF. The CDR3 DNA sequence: TGTGCCAGCAGCTCCGTCGGACTAGCAGGTTACCACGGGGAGACCCAGTACTTC.

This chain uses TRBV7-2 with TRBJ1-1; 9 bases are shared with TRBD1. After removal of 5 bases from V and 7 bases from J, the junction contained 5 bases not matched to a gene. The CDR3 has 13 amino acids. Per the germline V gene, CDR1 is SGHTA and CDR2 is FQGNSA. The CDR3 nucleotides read TGTGCCAGCAGCCCCGGACAGGGGCATGAAGCTTTCTTT. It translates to CASSPGQGHEAFF.

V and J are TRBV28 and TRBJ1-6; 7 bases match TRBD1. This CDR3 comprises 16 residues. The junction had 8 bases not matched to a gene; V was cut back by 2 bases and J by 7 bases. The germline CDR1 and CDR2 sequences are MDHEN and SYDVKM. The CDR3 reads CASSLGYRGRNSPLHF. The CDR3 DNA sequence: TGTGCCAGCAGTTTAGGGTACAGGGGACGAAATTCACCCCTCCACTTT.

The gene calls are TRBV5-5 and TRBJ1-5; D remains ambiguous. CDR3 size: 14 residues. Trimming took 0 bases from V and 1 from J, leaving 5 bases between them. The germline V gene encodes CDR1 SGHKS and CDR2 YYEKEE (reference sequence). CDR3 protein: CASSLVTSNQPQHF. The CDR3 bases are TGTGCCAGCAGCTTGGTCACGAGCAATCAGCCCCAGCATTTT. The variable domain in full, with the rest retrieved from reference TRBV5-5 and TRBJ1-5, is DAGVTQSPTHLIKTRGQQVTLRCSPISGHKSVSWYQQVLGQGPQFIFQYYEKEERGRGNFPDRFSARQFPNYSSELNVNALLLGDSALYLCASSLVTSNQPQHFGDGTRLSIL.

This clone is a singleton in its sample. The DNA of the CDR3 is TGTGCCAGCAGCGCCCGCACAGATACGCAGTATTTT. Translation gives CASSARTDTQYF. This chain uses TRBV28 with TRBJ2-3; D is unclear. Germline CDR1 MDHEN, CDR2 SYDVKM. The CDR3 is 12 residues long. Between the trimmed V and J ends, which lost 6 bases and 1 base, there was a span of 5 bases. Complete variable domain (other parts from reference TRBV28 and TRBJ2-3): DVKVTQSSRYLVKRTGEKVFLECVQDMDHENMFWYRQDPGLGLRLIYFSYDVKMKEKGDIPEGYSVSREKKERFSLILESASTNQTSMYLCASSARTDTQYFGPGTRLTVL.